These 14 T cell receptor beta chains came from one sample sequenced in a study of blood T cell repertoires in COVID-19. Sequencing was performed with immunoSEQ multiplex PCR; in TCRdb, only in-frame clones are kept and a portion is missing. The data show about 190,000 clones, roughly 80% seen once. Material for sequencing was peripheral blood. These receptors all come from a woman aged 25-40 years with acute or convalescent COVID-19.

This clone was seen a few times. The chain has TRBV18 and TRBJ2-2; D gene uncertain. Germline V lookup: CDR1 KGHSH, CDR2 LQKENI. V lost 3 bases, J lost 1 base, and 9 bases lay in between. The CDR3 is 15 amino acids. DNA of the CDR3: TGTGCCAGCTCACCGCCGCACGGGAACACCGGGGAGCTGTTTTTT. Its translation: CASSPPHGNTGELFF.

The chain combines TRBV7-9 with TRBJ1-4; 11 bases align to TRBD1. Looked up from germline, CDR1 is SEHNR and CDR2 is FQNEAQ (reference sequence). With 5 bases clipped from V and 8 bases from J, the junction kept 4 bases outside the gene matches. The CDR3 totals 14 residues. This chain's CDR3 is CASSPDRGQEKLFF. In DNA, the CDR3 is TGTGCCAGCAGCCCGGACAGGGGGCAGGAAAAACTGTTTTTT.

There are a few counts of this clone. The chain joins TRBV3-1 (or the pseudogene TRBV3-2) to TRBJ1-4; TRBD1 aligns across 9 bases. Germline-derived CDR1 and CDR2 are LGHDT and YNNKEL (reference sequence). J lost 10 bases, V lost 6 bases, and 6 bases had no gene match. The CDR3 runs to 13 residues. This chain's CDR3 is CASSDRGDGKLFF. For the CDR3, the DNA is TGTGCCAGCAGTGACAGGGGGGATGGAAAACTGTTTTTT.

The CDR3 sequence: CATSGGTGYYEQYF. As DNA, the CDR3 is TGTGCCACCAGTGGGGGGACAGGCTACTACGAGCAGTACTTC. This rearrangement joins TRBV24-1 to TRBJ2-7, with 8 bases aligning to TRBD1. This CDR3 spans 14 amino acids. The V and J ends lost 5 bases and 3 bases, in that order; junction bases with no gene match: 5. The germline V gene encodes CDR1 KGHDR and CDR2 SFDVKD.

The CDR3: CASRPASSKATGELFF. DNA of the CDR3: TGTGCCAGCAGACCCGCCTCTAGCAAGGCAACCGGGGAGCTGTTTTTT. The V call is TRBV7-2, the J call TRBJ2-2; weak D call: TRBD2 (5 bases). CDR3 length equals 16 residues. Germline assignment: CDR1 SGHTA and CDR2 FQGNSA. The V and J ends lost 6 bases and 5 bases respectively, with 19 bases between them.

V is TRBV5-6 and J is TRBJ1-1, with D unclear. V was pared by 1 base and J by 7 bases, with 11 bases between. Germline-derived CDR1 and CDR2 are SGHDT and YYEEEE. The length of the CDR3 is 13 residues. CDR3 DNA sequence: TGTGCCAGCAGCTTGAGCGGAGGGATTGAAGCTTTCTTT. It yields the protein CASSLSGGIEAFF.

The chain couples TRBV5-1 to TRBJ2-5, with 8 bases lining up with TRBD2. V was pared by 0 bases and J by 4 bases, with 5 bases of the junction left unmatched. Looked up from germline, CDR1 is SGHRS and CDR2 is YFSETQ. The CDR3 loop spans 15 amino acids. The CDR3 sequence: CASSLGSGGRETQYF. In nucleotides, the CDR3 is TGCGCCAGCAGCTTGGGAAGCGGGGGAAGAGAGACCCAGTACTTC.

The rearrangement uses TRBV30 and TRBJ1-1; D might be TRBD1 (6 bases). Germline loops: CDR1 GTSNPN, CDR2 SVGIG (reference sequence). The CDR3 has 13 amino acids. Trimming cost V 0 bases and J 8 bases, with 13 bases left between them. The CDR3: CAWSVRKGGEAFF. The DNA of the CDR3 is TGTGCCTGGAGTGTACGGAAGGGGGGGGAAGCTTTCTTT.

The chain uses TRBV5-1 and TRBJ2-2; tentative D call: TRBD2 (5 bases). V lost 2 bases, J lost 1 base, and 9 bases lay in between. The CDR3 runs 15 residues. CDR1 and CDR2 from the germline V gene are SGHRS and YFSETQ. In nucleotides, the CDR3 is TGCGCCAGCAGCTTTGAGGGATGGAACACCGGGGAGCTGTTTTTT. Translating gives CASSFEGWNTGELFF.

This clone was seen more than once but under ten times. The V and J genes are TRBV11-1 and TRBJ2-7; 8 positions agree with TRBD2. The CDR3 sequence is 13 residues long. V lost 6 bases and J lost 3; bases outside the gene matches: 4. Germline CDR1 is SGHAT and CDR2 is FQDESV (reference sequence). This chain's CDR3 is CASRPTSGYEQYF. The CDR3 coding sequence is TGTGCCAGCAGACCTACTAGCGGCTACGAGCAGTACTTC.

The gene calls are TRBV6-2 or TRBV6-3 and TRBJ1-2, with D unresolved. The length of the CDR3 is 15 residues. Germline V gene data show CDR1 as MNHEY and CDR2 as SVGEGT. Trimming removed 4 bases from V and 2 bases from J, with 14 bases in between. The CDR3 sequence is CASSLAGEENYGYTF. The CDR3 bases are TGTGCCAGCAGTTTAGCCGGGGAGGAAAACTATGGCTACACCTTC.

This clone occurred a few times. V gene TRBV28 combines with J gene TRBJ1-2, with D perhaps TRBD1 (5 bases). The CDR3 is made up of 14 amino acids. V lost 10 bases and J lost 3, with 18 bases in between. CDR1 is MDHEN, CDR2 SYDVKM, per germline. CDR3 sequence reads: CATRAGGNDYGYTF. The CDR3 bases are TGTGCCACCCGCGCGGGGGGTAATGACTATGGCTACACCTTC.

This chain connects TRBV11-3 to TRBJ2-1; 9 nucleotides agree with TRBD2. With V trimmed by 1 base and J by 9 bases, 13 bases remained unmatched. Per the germline V gene, CDR1 is SGHNT and CDR2 is YENEEA. The CDR3 has 17 amino acids. The CDR3 DNA follows: TGTGCCAGCAGCTTAGGAGGTACCTGGGCGGGAGGGGCTGAGCAGTTCTTC. It codes for CASSLGGTWAGGAEQFF.

The chain uses TRBV12-3 or TRBV12-4 and TRBJ1-1, with no clear D. V was cut by 6 bases and J by 5 bases, with 10 bases left in between. CDR3 length: 12 residues. The CDR3 spells CASSRGSTEAFF. The CDR3 bases are TGTGCCAGCAGCCGTGGTAGTACTGAAGCTTTCTTT.